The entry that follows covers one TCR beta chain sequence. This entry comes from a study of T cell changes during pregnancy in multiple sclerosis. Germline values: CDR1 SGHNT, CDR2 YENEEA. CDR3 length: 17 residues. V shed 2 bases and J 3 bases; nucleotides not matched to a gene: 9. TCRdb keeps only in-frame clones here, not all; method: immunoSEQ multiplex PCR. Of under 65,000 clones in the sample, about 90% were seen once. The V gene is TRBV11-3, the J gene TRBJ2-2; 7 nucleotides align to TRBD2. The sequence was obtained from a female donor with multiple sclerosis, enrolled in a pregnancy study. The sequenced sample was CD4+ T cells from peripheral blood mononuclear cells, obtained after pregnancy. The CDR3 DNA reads TGTGCCAGCAGCTTATTTGGTTGGGAGGGATACACCGGGGAGCTGTTTTTT. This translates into CASSLFGWEGYTGELFF.